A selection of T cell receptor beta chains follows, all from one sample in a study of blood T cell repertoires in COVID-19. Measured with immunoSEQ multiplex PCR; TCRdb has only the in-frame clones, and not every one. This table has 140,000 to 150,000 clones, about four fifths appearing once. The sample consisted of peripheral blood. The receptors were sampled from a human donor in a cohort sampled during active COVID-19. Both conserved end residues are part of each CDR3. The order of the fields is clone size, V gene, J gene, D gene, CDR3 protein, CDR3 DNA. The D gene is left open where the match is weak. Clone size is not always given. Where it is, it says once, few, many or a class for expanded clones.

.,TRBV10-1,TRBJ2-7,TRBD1,CASSSRRQGMDEQYF,TGCGCCAGCAGTTCACGCCGACAGGGTATGGACGAGCAGTACTTC
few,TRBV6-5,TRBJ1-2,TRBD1,CASSYTGQGAGYTF,TGTGCCAGCAGTTACACAGGACAGGGGGCTGGCTACACCTTC
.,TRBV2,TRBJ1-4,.,CASSDSLATNEKLFF,TGTGCCAGCAGTGACAGTCTTGCAACTAATGAAAAACTGTTTTTT
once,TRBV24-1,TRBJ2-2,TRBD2,CATSDPATSAPGELFF,TGTGCCACCAGTGACCCGGCAACTAGCGCTCCCGGGGAGCTGTTTTTT
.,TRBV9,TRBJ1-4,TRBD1,CASSPVGRGNEKLFF,TGTGCCAGCAGCCCCGTTGGCAGGGGGAATGAAAAACTGTTTTTT
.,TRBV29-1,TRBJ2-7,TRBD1,CSVEGQSYEQYF,TGCAGCGTTGAGGGACAGTCCTACGAGCAGTACTTC
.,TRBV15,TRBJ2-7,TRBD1,CATSRTRQGRYSGEQYF,TGTGCCACCAGCAGAACGCGACAGGGCCGTTATTCTGGCGAGCAGTACTTC
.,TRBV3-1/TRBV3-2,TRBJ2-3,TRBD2,CASSGLGLAGRADTQYF,TGTGCCAGCAGCGGTCTTGGACTAGCCGGGCGCGCAGATACGCAGTATTTT
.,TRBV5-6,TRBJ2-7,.,CASSLSSYEQYF,TGTGCCAGCAGCCTGTCGTCCTACGAGCAGTACTTC
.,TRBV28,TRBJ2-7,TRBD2,CASSFGLAGVYEQYF,TGTGCCAGCAGTTTCGGGCTAGCGGGAGTGTACGAGCAGTACTTC
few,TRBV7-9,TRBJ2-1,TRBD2,CASAPTGGTYNEQFF,TGTGCCAGCGCCCCGACGGGGGGAACGTACAATGAGCAGTTCTTC
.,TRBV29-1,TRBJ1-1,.,CSVRGVGGGAFF,TGCAGCGTTCGGGGAGTCGGGGGGGGCGCTTTCTTT
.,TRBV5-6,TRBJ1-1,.,CASSLGAGNTEAFF,TGTGCCAGCAGTTTGGGGGCAGGGAACACTGAAGCTTTCTTT
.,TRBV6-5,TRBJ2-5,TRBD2,CASSPGTSVKETQYF,TGTGCCAGCAGTCCCGGGACTAGCGTCAAAGAGACCCAGTACTTC
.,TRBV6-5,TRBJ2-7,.,CATQGSASYEQYF,TGTGCCACACAGGGTTCGGCTTCGTACGAGCAGTACTTC
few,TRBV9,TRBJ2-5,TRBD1,CASSVGQDQTQYF,TGTGCCAGCAGCGTCGGACAGGATCAGACCCAGTACTTC
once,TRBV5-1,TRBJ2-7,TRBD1,CASSPGQGTTVQYF,TGCGCCAGCAGCCCGGGACAGGGAACCACCGTGCAGTACTTC
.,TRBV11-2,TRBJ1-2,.,CASHGNGRVNYGYTF,TGTGCCAGCCACGGGAACGGGCGAGTAAACTATGGCTACACCTTC
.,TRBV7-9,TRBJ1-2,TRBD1,CASSLAPRDSFNYGYTF,TGTGCCAGCAGCTTAGCCCCCCGGGACAGTTTCAACTATGGCTACACCTTC
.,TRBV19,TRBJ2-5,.,CASSIGLGLGRRETQYF,TGTGCCAGTAGTATTGGCTTGGGTCTTGGCAGGAGGGAGACCCAGTACTTC
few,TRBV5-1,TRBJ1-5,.,CASSFAGNSNQPQHF,TGCGCCAGCAGCTTCGCCGGGAATAGCAATCAGCCCCAGCATTTT
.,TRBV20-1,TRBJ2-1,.,CSASSGHEQFF,TGCAGTGCTAGTTCGGGACACGAGCAGTTCTTC
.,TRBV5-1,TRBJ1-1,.,CASSTTGSPEAFF,TGCGCCAGCAGCACGACAGGAAGCCCTGAAGCTTTCTTT
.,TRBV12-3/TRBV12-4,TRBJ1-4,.,CASSRYSLEKLFF,TGTGCCAGCAGTCGCTACAGCCTTGAAAAACTGTTTTTT
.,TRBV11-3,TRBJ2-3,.,CASSLQGSSSTDTQYF,TGTGCCAGCAGCTTACAGGGCTCTTCTAGCACAGATACGCAGTATTTT
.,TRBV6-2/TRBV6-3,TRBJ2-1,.,CASSYDVASRPYNEQFF,TGTGCCAGCAGTTACGATGTAGCTTCACGGCCCTACAATGAGCAGTTCTTC
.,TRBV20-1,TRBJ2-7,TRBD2,CSASRPSGSYEQYF,TGCAGTGCTAGTCGGCCTAGCGGGAGCTACGAGCAGTACTTC
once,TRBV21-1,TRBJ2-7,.,CASSKSQREATYEQYF,TGTGCCAGCAGCAAAAGTCAGCGGGAGGCGACCTACGAGCAGTACTTC
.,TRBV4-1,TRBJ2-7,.,CASSQDPRQMGSYEQYF,TGCGCCAGCAGCCAAGATCCCCGACAGATGGGGTCCTACGAGCAGTACTTC
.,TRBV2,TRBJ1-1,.,CASRREGNTEAFF,TGTGCCAGCAGGCGGGAGGGGAACACTGAAGCTTTCTTT
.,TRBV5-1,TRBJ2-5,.,CASSLGTGYQETQYF,TGCGCCAGCAGCTTGGGAACCGGGTACCAAGAGACCCAGTACTTC
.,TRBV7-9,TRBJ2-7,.,CASSLEPYEQYF,TGTGCCAGCAGCTTAGAGCCTTACGAGCAGTACTTC
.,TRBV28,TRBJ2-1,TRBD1,CASSSWDRVKTYNEQFF,TGTGCCAGCAGTTCCTGGGACAGAGTAAAGACCTACAATGAGCAGTTCTTC
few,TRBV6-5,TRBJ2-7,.,CASSPLFGPSYEQYF,TGTGCCAGCAGTCCACTTTTTGGTCCGTCCTACGAGCAGTACTTC
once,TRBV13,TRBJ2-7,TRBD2,CASSLAWTSGGRAYEQYF,TGTGCCAGCAGCTTAGCCTGGACTAGCGGAGGGAGGGCCTACGAGCAGTACTTC
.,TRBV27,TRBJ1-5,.,CASTTNQPQHF,TGTGCCAGCACTACCAATCAGCCCCAGCATTTT